A single sample gave rise to the 28 T cell receptor beta chains below, sequenced in a study of response to subunit inactivated influenza vaccine. TCRdb analysed the RT-PCR reads with MiXCR anew, one entry per CDR3 protein. Of 500,000 to 700,000 distinct CDR3 sequences in the sample, roughly 25% were seen once. These sequences were also reported in another study, on T cells expressing NK-cell markers. As that study records: The cDNA for TCR beta came from 5'RACE template switching with UMIs.

The sequencing here drew on CD4+ T cells sorted from PBMCs, taken roughly 13 days after vaccination. These receptors originate from a man aged 45 to 65 who received an inactivated influenza vaccine.

CDR3: CASSKGGQDTEAFF. In nucleotides, the CDR3 is TGCGCCAGCAGCAAGGGGGGTCAGGACACTGAAGCTTTCTTT. The V and J genes are TRBV5-1 and TRBJ1-1, with D tentatively TRBD1 (6 bases). Looked up from germline, CDR1 is SGHRS and CDR2 is YFSETQ. Trimming stripped 4 bases from V and 3 bases from J, with 13 bases between. The CDR3 runs 14 residues.

In its sample, this clonotype was seen a few times. The chain links TRBV14 to TRBJ1-2; 7 bases agree with TRBD1. Trimming took 0 bases from V and 6 from J; bases not matched to a gene: 4. Germline V gene data show CDR1 as SGHDN and CDR2 as FVKESK. The CDR3 totals 14 residues. CDR3 coding DNA: TGTGCCAGCAGCCAAGAAACAGGGGTCCATGGCTACACCTTC. Translating it yields CASSQETGVHGYTF.

This clonotype occurred a few times. The chain is built from TRBV6-5 and TRBJ2-7; 7 bases are shared with TRBD2. Germline V gene lookup returns CDR1 MNHEY and CDR2 SVGAGI. This CDR3 is built from 12 residues. The CDR3 nucleotides read TGTGCAAGTGGGAGGGCGTTTTACGAGCAGTACTTC. It is translated as CASGRAFYEQYF.

The gene calls are TRBV12-3 or TRBV12-4 and TRBJ1-3; D uncertain. The CDR3 has 13 amino acids. V was clipped by 3 bases and J by 2 bases, with 5 bases between them. DNA of the CDR3: TGTGCCAGCAGTTTTCCGCCTGGAAACACCATATATTTT. This codes for CASSFPPGNTIYF.

The chain combines TRBV7-2 with TRBJ2-1, with D possibly TRBD2 on 5 matching bases. The germline gives CDR1 SGHTA, CDR2 FQGNSA. Trimming took off 3 bases at V and 13 bases at J, with 10 bases between the two ends. The CDR3 has 11 residues. In DNA form, the CDR3 reads TGTGCCAGCAGCTTTAAACTAGTTCAGTTCTTC. Translating gives CASSFKLVQFF.

The gene calls are TRBV2 and TRBJ2-7, with D perhaps given as TRBD1 or TRBD2 (5 bases each). Germline CDR1 and CDR2: SNHLY and FYNNEI. V was clipped by 6 bases and J by 2 bases, with 17 bases between them. This CDR3 contains 15 residues. The CDR3 DNA reads TGTGCCAGCAGGAGGGGACCAAGGACGGCCTACGAGCAGTACTTC. Amino acid sequence: CASRRGPRTAYEQYF.

J is TRBJ1-6 and V is TRBV20-1, with 7 nucleotides matching TRBD1. The CDR3 contains 15 residues. Trimming took 2 bases from V and 4 from J; bases not matched to a gene: 5. Germline lookup yields CDR1 DFQATT and CDR2 SNEGSKA (reference sequence). CDR3 sequence (DNA): TGCAGTGCTAGACAACAGGGGAATTATAATTCACCCCTCCACTTT. Its protein product is CSARQQGNYNSPLHF.

This clonotype was counted at least ten times. This sequence joins TRBV29-1 and TRBJ2-1; D perhaps matches TRBD1 (5 bases). The CDR3 consists of 11 residues. Germline CDR1 reads SQVTM; CDR2 reads ANQGSEA. Trimming removed 4 bases from V and 9 bases from J, with 10 bases in between. CDR3 loop: CSVVRAAEQFF. CDR3 bases: TGCAGCGTTGTCAGGGCTGCTGAGCAGTTCTTC.

In its sample, this clonotype was seen a few times. The V and J genes are TRBV28 and TRBJ1-5; 10 bases match TRBD1. This CDR3 region has 15 residues. The germline gives CDR1 MDHEN, CDR2 SYDVKM. V lost 4 bases to trimming and J lost 4 bases; unmatched junction nucleotides: 4. Written as DNA, the CDR3 is TGTGCCAGCAGTTGGGGGACAGGGGTGAATCAGCCCCAGCATTTT. It specifies CASSWGTGVNQPQHF.

The chain is built from TRBV7-2 and TRBJ2-3; TRBD1 might be the D (5 bases). The CDR3 loop spans 15 amino acids. The ends were cut back, 5 bases at V and 0 bases at J, with 12 bases in the middle. Germline V gene data show CDR1 as SGHTA and CDR2 as FQGNSA. CDR3 protein: CASSRGLPSTDTQYF. In DNA, the CDR3 is TGTGCCAGCAGCAGGGGTCTTCCTAGCACAGATACGCAGTATTTT.

The rearrangement joins TRBV4-2 to TRBJ1-6, with TRBD1 identical over 7 bases. This CDR3 is 14 amino acids long. Unmatched junction bases numbered 7, after V lost 9 bases and J lost 5 bases. Per germline, CDR1 LGHNA and CDR2 YNFKEQ. The CDR3 DNA sequence: TGTGCCAGTTCCGGGACAGCAAATAATTCACCCCTCCACTTT. Its protein is CASSGTANNSPLHF.

This clonotype was seen a few times. This chain links TRBV12-3 or TRBV12-4 with TRBJ1-2; D is unclear. This CDR3 spans 12 amino acids. Trimming removed 5 bases at V and 5 bases at J, with 9 bases between. The CDR3 reads CASSRATYGYTF. The CDR3 region has the DNA TGTGCCAGCAGTCGCGCTACTTATGGCTACACCTTC.

There are a few counts of this clonotype. The CDR3 loop reads CASSASGTVYNEQFF. For the CDR3, the DNA is TGTGCCAGCAGTGCCTCAGGGACAGTCTACAATGAGCAGTTCTTC. V gene TRBV25-1 combines with J gene TRBJ2-1; 7 bases match TRBD1. CDR1 MGHDK and CDR2 SYGVNS come from the germline V gene. The CDR3 runs to 15 residues. J lost 3 bases, V lost 4 bases, and 6 bases had no gene match.

The sample holds a few counts of this clonotype. The chain is built from TRBV7-9 and TRBJ2-1, with 7 bases lining up with TRBD1. The V and J ends lost 6 bases and 3 bases, in that order; junction bases with no gene match: 8. CDR3 length equals 15 residues. Germline V lookup: CDR1 SEHNR, CDR2 FQNEAQ (reference sequence). The CDR3 sequence: CASSPPGQYYNEQFF. CDR3 bases: TGTGCCAGCAGTCCACCGGGACAGTACTACAATGAGCAGTTCTTC.

In this sample, this clonotype turned up a few times. V usage is TRBV19 and J usage is TRBJ1-5; D may be TRBD1 (5 bases). The CDR3 has 14 amino acids. Germline CDR1 is LNHDA and CDR2 is SQIVND (reference sequence). Trimming removed 8 bases from V and 4 bases from J, with 15 bases in between. For the CDR3, the DNA is TGTGCCAGTCAAAAACAGTGGGGGAATCAGCCCCAGCATTTT. It translates to CASQKQWGNQPQHF.

This clonotype has ten or more counts. A read error may produce the germline difference seen at one junction end. Here the CDR3 DNA reads TGTGCCAGCAGCCCAGGGACAGCCACAGATACGCAGTATTTT. Translating it yields CASSPGTATDTQYF. V usage is TRBV5-1 and J usage is TRBJ2-3, with 7 bases aligning to TRBD1. The CDR3 covers 14 residues. Germline V gene sequence: CDR1 SGHRS, CDR2 YFSETQ.

The chain links TRBV5-1 to TRBJ2-1; tentatively, D is TRBD1 (6 bases). Trimming left V 0 bases short and J 4 bases short, with 11 bases between. Germline CDR1 is SGHRS and CDR2 is YFSETQ. CDR3 length equals 15 residues. CDR3 in DNA: TGCGCCAGCAGCTTGGCTCCAGGGGATTACAATGAGCAGTTCTTC. It specifies CASSLAPGDYNEQFF.

This chain joins TRBV20-1 and TRBJ1-1; D may be TRBD1 (5 bases). The V gene's germline CDR1 is DFQATT and CDR2 SNEGSKA (reference sequence). V was shortened by 6 bases and J by 6 bases, with 14 bases between the two germline ends. The CDR3 sequence is 12 residues long. The CDR3 protein is CSATGGRPEAFF. In DNA form, the CDR3 reads TGCAGTGCCACTGGGGGGAGGCCTGAAGCTTTCTTT.

This clonotype has ten or more counts. This chain joins TRBV7-2 and TRBJ1-1; tentative D call: TRBD1 (6 bases). This CDR3 comprises 14 residues. The germline CDR1 and CDR2 sequences are SGHTA and FQGNSA. Trimming shortened V by 4 bases and J by 0 bases, and 9 bases separated the two germline ends. The CDR3 region has the DNA TGTGCCAGCAGCTCGGGACAAGTGAACACTGAAGCTTTCTTT. This encodes CASSSGQVNTEAFF.

V gene TRBV5-1 combines with J gene TRBJ1-1; TRBD1 is a possible D gene (5 bases). The germline V gene has CDR1 SGHRS and CDR2 YFSETQ. The CDR3 spans 15 residues. The V end lost 4 bases, the J end lost 1 base, and 14 bases lay between the germline ends. Written as DNA, the CDR3 is TGCGCCAGCAGCCCCAGGGCAGGGACGAACACTGAAGCTTTCTTT. Its translation: CASSPRAGTNTEAFF.

CDR3 sequence (DNA): TGTGCCAGCAGCGTAGATGGGAACACCGGGGAGCTGTTTTTT. This encodes CASSVDGNTGELFF. This chain links TRBV9 with TRBJ2-2; the D is unclear. The germline V and J ends were trimmed by 0 bases and 1 base, with 4 bases remaining between them. The CDR3 is 14 amino acids. Looked up from germline, CDR1 is SGDLS and CDR2 is YYNGEE.

The V call is TRBV6-1, the J call TRBJ1-2; perhaps TRBD1 as D (6 bases). Germline CDR1 reads MNHNS; CDR2 reads SASEGT. V was clipped by 6 bases and J by 8 bases, with 16 bases between them. The CDR3 sequence is 13 residues long. CDR3 amino acids: CASRGAGEGGYTF. CDR3 bases: TGTGCCAGCAGAGGGGCAGGGGAAGGCGGCTACACCTTC.

This clonotype has a handful of counts. V is TRBV2 and J is TRBJ2-7, with 7 bases fitting TRBD1. This CDR3 contains 15 residues. V trimming: 4 bases; J trimming: 0 bases; junction bases outside the gene matches: 6. Per germline, CDR1 SNHLY and CDR2 FYNNEI. CDR3 in amino acids: CASSVNRGSSYEQYF. CDR3 bases: TGTGCCAGCAGTGTAAACAGGGGCAGCTCCTACGAGCAGTACTTC.

This clonotype has a handful of counts. The chain recombines TRBV5-5 with TRBJ2-7; TRBD2 matches 8 bases. This CDR3 contains 14 residues. Germline values: CDR1 SGHKS, CDR2 YYEKEE (reference sequence). J gave up 0 bases and V 5 bases, and 4 bases lay outside the gene matches. In DNA form, the CDR3 reads TGTGCCAGCAGACGGAGCGGGGGCTCCTACGAGCAGTACTTC. Translating it yields CASRRSGGSYEQYF.

This clonotype was recorded a few times. The V gene is TRBV25-1, the J gene TRBJ2-3, with 13 bases identical to TRBD2. Trimming took 6 bases from V and 6 from J; bases not matched to a gene: 9. Germline assignment: CDR1 MGHDK and CDR2 SYGVNS. The CDR3 contains 16 residues. CDR3: CASSPSPLAGGDTQYF. The CDR3 coding sequence is TGTGCCAGCAGCCCCTCCCCACTAGCGGGAGGGGATACGCAGTATTTT.

The table lists this clonotype with a few counts. V and J are TRBV11-2 and TRBJ2-7; a weak D match, TRBD1 (6 bases). Germline values: CDR1 SGHAT, CDR2 FQNNGV. V lost 2 bases, J lost 2 bases, and 13 bases lay in between. The CDR3 length is 15 residues. In DNA form, the CDR3 reads TGTGCCAGCAGCTTATCGAGTACAGGGACCTACGAGCAGTACTTC. This translates into CASSLSSTGTYEQYF. The full variable domain, completed using reference TRBV11-2 and TRBJ2-7, is EAGVAQSPRYKIIEKRQSVAFWCNPISGHATLYWYQQILGQGPKLLIQFQNNGVVDDSQLPKDRFSAERLKGVDSTLKIQPAKLEDSAVYLCASSLSSTGTYEQYFGPGTRLTVT.

The chain combines TRBV11-1 with TRBJ2-1; maybe TRBD2 (6 bases). V was cut by 1 base and J by 6 bases, with 25 bases left in between. The CDR3 spans 19 residues. Per the germline V gene, CDR1 is SGHAT and CDR2 is FQDESV (reference sequence). CDR3 DNA: TGTGCCAGCAGCTTAGTGGGGGGACTTGGGGCCGTGTGGGGCAATGAGCAGTTCTTC. Amino acid sequence: CASSLVGGLGAVWGNEQFF.

This clonotype turned up a few times. The chain uses TRBV14 and TRBJ2-5, with 9 nucleotides matching TRBD1. Germline V lookup: CDR1 SGHDN, CDR2 FVKESK. The CDR3 is made up of 16 amino acids. Unmatched junction bases numbered 10, after V lost 4 bases and J lost 4 bases. The CDR3 sequence is CASSPLPGTGRETQYF. The CDR3 DNA follows: TGTGCCAGCAGCCCCCTTCCCGGGACAGGGAGAGAGACCCAGTACTTC.